Reported below is one T cell receptor beta chain. Its antigen is not identified. CD45RO-negative, CCR7-selected cells formed the naive CD8 fraction, which excluded terminally differentiated effector memory CD45RA+ cells. The sample is drawn from a study of shared clonotypes between healthy human individuals. Study overall: Donors were a couple of women and a few men aged 18 to 49. General study findings and limits: Sequencing depth was expected to affect clonotype sharing among donors.

Here immunoSEQ multiplex PCR was the method, and the copy in TCRdb shows in-frame clones only, minus some. The table shows around 2,000,000 clones, with roughly 91% occurring only once. The CDR3 has 16 residues. Germline CDR1 SGHVS, CDR2 FNYEAQ. The V gene end was trimmed by 1 base and the J gene end by 3 bases; junction bases not matched to a gene: 9. This sequence joins TRBV7-6 and TRBJ2-7, with 7 bases that match TRBD2. The TCR was taken from a man between 18 and 35 years old in good health. Some clones in this sample may be carry-over from other donors' samples. The specimen was naive CD8+ T cells from PBMCs. CDR3 amino acids: CASSLGARGGGYEQYF. CDR3 nucleotide sequence: TGTGCCAGCAGCTTAGGAGCCCGGGGCGGGGGCTACGAGCAGTACTTC.